This TCR beta chain was captured in a study of long-term antiretroviral therapy in people with HIV. As regards this clone: Its antigen is unknown.

Whole-study findings and limits: When set beside controls, HIV repertoires had CDR3 length ranges that were narrower. ART adherence, viral resistance and therapy changes were not recorded. The study found that diversity rose after ART but stayed below transplant donor controls.

The content of samples before DNA extraction was about 0.9-11 million cryopreserved PBMC. At the survey level, the v3.0 immunoSEQ assay was run. This table comes from immunoSEQ multiplex PCR, and its TCRdb copy is limited to in-frame clones, with some not included. Of more than 25,000 clones in the sample, about 90% were seen once. The V and J ends lost 0 bases and 2 bases respectively, with 18 bases between them. This CDR3 has 18 amino acids. In germline, CDR1 is SGHDT, CDR2 YYEEEE. The rearrangement joins TRBV5-6 to TRBJ2-1, with D possibly matching TRBD2 (5 bases). The origin of this receptor is a man aged 45-65 years with HIV. The source was unsorted PBMCs, collected 2 years after starting antiretroviral therapy. DNA of the CDR3: TGTGCCAGCAGCTTGGCCGGCGCGGCGGGTTCCCCCTACAATGAGCAGTTCTTC. Its protein is CASSLAGAAGSPYNEQFF.